This TCR beta chain was sequenced in a study of blood T cells in healthy people across ages. A second roughly 6 to 12 cycle PCR used barcoded and J-beta primers. TCRdb analysed the 5' RACE reads with MiXCR anew, one entry per CDR3 protein. The table has about 1.8 million distinct CDR3 sequences, around 50% seen once. CDR3 length: 13 amino acids. The germline V gene has CDR1 SGHVS and CDR2 FQNEAQ. The V and J ends lost 1 base and 7 bases respectively, with 7 bases between them. This clonotype was obtained from a woman in her thirties or forties in good health. This sequence joins TRBV7-8 and TRBJ2-2; the D is unclear. The sample taken for sequencing was blood. The CDR3 DNA is TGTGCCAGCAGCTTAGTCTCGGTCGGGGAGCTGTTTTTT. Translating gives CASSLVSVGELFF.